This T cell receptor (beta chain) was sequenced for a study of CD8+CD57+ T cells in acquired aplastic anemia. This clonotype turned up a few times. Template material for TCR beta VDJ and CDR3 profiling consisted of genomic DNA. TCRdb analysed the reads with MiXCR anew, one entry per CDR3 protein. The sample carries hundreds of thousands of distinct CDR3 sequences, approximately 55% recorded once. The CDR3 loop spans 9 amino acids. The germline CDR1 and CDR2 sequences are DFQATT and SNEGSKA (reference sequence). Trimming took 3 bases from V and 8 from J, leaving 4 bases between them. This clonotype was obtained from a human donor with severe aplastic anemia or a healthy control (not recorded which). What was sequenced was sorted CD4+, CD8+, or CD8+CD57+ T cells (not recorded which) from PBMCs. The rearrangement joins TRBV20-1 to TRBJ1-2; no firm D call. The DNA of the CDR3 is TGCAGTGCTAGGGAGGGCTACACCTTC. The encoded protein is CSAREGYTF.